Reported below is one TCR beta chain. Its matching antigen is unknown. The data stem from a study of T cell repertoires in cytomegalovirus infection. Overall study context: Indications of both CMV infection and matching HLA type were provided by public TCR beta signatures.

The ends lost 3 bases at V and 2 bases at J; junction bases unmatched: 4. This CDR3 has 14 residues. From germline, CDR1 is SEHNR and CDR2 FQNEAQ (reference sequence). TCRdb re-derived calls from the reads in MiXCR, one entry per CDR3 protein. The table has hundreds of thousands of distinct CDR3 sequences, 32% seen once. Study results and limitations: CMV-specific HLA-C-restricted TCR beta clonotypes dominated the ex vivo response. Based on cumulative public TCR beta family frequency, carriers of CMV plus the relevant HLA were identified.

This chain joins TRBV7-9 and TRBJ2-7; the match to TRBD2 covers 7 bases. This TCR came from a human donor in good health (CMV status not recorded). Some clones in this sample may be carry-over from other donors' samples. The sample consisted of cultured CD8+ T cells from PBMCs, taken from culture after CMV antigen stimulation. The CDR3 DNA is TGTGCCAGCAGCTTCAGCGGGGCCACCTACGAGCAGTACTTC. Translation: CASSFSGATYEQYF. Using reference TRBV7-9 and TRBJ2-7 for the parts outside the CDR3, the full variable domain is DTGVSQNPRHKITKRGQNVTFRCDPISEHNRLYWYRQTLGQGPEFLTYFQNEAQLEKSRLLSDRFSAERPKGSFSTLEIQRTEQGDSAMYLCASSFSGATYEQYFGPGTRLTVT.